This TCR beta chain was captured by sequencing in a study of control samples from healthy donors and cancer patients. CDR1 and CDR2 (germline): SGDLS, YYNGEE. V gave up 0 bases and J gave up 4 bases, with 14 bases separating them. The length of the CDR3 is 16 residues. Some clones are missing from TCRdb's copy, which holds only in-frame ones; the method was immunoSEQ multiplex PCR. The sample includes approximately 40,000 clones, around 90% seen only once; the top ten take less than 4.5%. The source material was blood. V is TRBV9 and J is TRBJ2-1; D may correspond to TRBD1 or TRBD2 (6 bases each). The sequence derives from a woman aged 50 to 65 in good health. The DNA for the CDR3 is TGTGCCAGCAGCGTAGGGGGGCGGGGCCTATACAATGAGCAGTTCTTC. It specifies CASSVGGRGLYNEQFF.